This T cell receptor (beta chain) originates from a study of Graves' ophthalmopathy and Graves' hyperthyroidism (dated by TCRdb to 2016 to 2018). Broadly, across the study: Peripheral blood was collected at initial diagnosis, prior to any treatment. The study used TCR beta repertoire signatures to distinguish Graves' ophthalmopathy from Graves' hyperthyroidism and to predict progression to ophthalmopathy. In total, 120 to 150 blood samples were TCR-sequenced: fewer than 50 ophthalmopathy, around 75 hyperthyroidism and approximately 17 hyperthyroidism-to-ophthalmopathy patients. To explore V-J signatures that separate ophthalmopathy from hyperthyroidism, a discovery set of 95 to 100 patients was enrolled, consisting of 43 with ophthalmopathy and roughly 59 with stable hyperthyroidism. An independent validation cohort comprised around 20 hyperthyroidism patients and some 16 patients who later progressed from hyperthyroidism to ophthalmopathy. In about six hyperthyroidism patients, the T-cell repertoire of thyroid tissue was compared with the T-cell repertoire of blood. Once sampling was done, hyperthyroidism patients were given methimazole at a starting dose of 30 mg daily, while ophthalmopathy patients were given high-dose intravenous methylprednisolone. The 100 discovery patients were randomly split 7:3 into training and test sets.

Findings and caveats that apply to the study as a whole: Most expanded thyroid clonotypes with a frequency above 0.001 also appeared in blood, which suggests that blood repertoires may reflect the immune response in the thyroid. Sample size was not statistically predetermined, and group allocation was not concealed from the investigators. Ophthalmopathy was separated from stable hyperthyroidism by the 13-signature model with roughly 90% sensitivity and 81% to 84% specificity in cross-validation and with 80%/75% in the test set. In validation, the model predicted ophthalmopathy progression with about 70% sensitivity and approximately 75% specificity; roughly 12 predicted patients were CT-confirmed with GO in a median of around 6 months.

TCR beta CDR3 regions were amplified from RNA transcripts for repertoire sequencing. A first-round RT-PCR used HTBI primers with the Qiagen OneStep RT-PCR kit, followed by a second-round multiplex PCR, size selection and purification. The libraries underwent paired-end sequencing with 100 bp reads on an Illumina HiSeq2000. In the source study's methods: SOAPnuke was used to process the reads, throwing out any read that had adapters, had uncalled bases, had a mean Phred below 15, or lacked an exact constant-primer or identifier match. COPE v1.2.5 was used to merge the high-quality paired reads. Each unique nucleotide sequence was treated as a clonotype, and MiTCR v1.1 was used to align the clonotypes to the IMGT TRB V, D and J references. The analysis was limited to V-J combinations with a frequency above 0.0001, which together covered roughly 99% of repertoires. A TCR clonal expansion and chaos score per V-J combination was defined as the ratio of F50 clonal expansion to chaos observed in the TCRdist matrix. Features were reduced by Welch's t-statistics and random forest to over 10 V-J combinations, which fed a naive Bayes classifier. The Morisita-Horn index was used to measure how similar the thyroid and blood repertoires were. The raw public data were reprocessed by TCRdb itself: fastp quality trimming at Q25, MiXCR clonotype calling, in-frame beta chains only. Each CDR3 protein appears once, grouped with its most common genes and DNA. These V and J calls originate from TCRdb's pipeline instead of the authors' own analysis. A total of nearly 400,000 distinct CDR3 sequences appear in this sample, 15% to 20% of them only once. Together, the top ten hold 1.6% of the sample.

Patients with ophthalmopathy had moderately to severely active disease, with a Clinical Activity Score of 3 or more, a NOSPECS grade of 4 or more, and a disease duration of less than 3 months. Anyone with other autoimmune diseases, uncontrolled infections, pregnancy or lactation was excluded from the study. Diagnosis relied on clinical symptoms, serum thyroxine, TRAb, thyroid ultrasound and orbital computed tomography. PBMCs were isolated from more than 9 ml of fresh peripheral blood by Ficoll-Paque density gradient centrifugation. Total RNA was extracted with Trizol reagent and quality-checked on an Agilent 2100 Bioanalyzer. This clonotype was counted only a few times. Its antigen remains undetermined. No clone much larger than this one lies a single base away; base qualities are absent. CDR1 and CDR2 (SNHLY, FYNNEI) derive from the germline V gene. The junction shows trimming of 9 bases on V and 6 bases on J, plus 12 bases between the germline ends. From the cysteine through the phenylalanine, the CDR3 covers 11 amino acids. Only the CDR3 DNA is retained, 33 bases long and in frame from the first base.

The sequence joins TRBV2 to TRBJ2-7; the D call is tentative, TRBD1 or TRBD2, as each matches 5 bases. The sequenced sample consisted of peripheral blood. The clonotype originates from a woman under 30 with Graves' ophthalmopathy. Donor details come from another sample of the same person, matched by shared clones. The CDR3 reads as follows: CARTSGTEQYF. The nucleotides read TGTGCCAGGACGTCGGGGACCGAGCAGTACTTC.